This T cell receptor beta chain was identified during a study of blood T cell repertoires in COVID-19 (dated by TCRdb to the early 2020s). For the study in its entirety: Samples from collaborators originated in the United States, Italy and Spain and spanned both the acute and convalescent phases of COVID-19. The material from the prospective study consisted of cDNA or gDNA derived from T cells, B-cell-depleted T cells, or PBMCs. The dataset comprised deeply sampled blood TCRbeta repertoires from subjects exposed to, actively infected with, or recovered from COVID-19. The repertoires were released in a freely available public database intended as a resource for research on the immune response to SARS-CoV-2. Samples came from the ongoing ImmuneRACE study (first 160 participants) plus 1,254 subjects from 6 global collaborators. Sample metadata almost always included a de-identified subject ID, COVID-19 status, age in years and sex. Where available, HLA class I and class II types were obtained from metadata supplied by the sample provider rather than from assay-based typing. The study at large found these results: How much clinical and demographic metadata was included differed by source and by participant, and the metadata was provided uncurated.

V loses 2 bases, J loses 0 bases, and the germline ends lie 5 bases apart. CDR1 and CDR2, per the germline V gene, are MNHNS and SASEGT. The CDR3 measures 13 amino acids from cysteine to phenylalanine. Only CDR3 DNA is held: 39 bases, read in frame from base 1. As regards this clone: The target of this receptor is not known. Base quality data are lacking; no much larger clone is found one base away.

Whole blood was collected in K2EDTA tubes by collaborating institutions according to the institutions' own protocols. For TCRbeta analysis, collaborator samples were shipped as frozen whole blood, as isolated PBMCs, or as DNA extracted from either sample type. TCRbeta CDR3 regions were amplified from genomic DNA by means of the immunoSEQ Assay, a bias-controlled multiplex PCR. The authors' analysis ran thus. Within the assay, amplification of reference gene primers was used to estimate how many nucleated cells each sample contained. Sequence reads were collapsed and filtered to measure the absolute abundance of every unique TCRbeta CDR3 rearrangement. For each sample, productive Simpson clonality was calculated by taking the square root of Simpson's diversity index across productive rearrangements. TCRdb carries this immuneACCESS record with in-frame sequences only. Its versions omit some clonotypes, under half of them owing to an unresolved V gene in the studies checked, with the rest unexplained. V, J and clone size were drawn from that table, and D and trimming were deduced from the DNA. This sample gives 56,000 or so clones in total; around 86% of them show up just once. Clones ranked in the top ten supply around 9.6% of the sample.

The rearrangement combines TRBV6-1 with TRBJ2-7, with no confident D gene call. This receptor was identified in a human donor in a cohort sampled during active COVID-19. The sample taken for sequencing was peripheral blood. The DNA sequence follows: TGTGCCAGCAGTGAACAGTCCTCCTACGAGCAGTACTTC. The resulting protein is CASSEQSSYEQYF.